This T cell receptor (beta chain) appears in the sequencing data of a study of early T cells in non-severe SARS-CoV-2 infection. On the study more broadly: Bulk RNA isolated from unsorted whole blood underwent sequencing; chains were not paired.

Study-wide points: CD4 and private specificities were missed by VDJdb matching, which favored anti-spike CD8 responses.

Tagging with unique molecular identifiers was applied to individual cDNA molecules. TCRdb analysed the 5' RACE reads with MiXCR anew, one entry per CDR3 protein. The sample lists about 56,000 distinct CDR3 sequences, more than 9% seen once, with under 7.5% in the top ten. The CDR3 length is 17 residues. The V end lost 1 base, the J end lost 1 base, and 13 bases lay between the germline ends. This clonotype was counted between two and nine times. Its antigen remains unidentified. The origin of this receptor is an adult who was a healthcare worker with PCR-confirmed SARS-CoV-2 infection or an uninfected control (not recorded which). This rearrangement joins TRBV12-3 or TRBV12-4 to TRBJ2-2, with D perhaps matching TRBD1 (6 bases). The specimen was whole blood. CDR3 residues: CASSLGSRGGNTGELFF. In DNA, the CDR3 is TGTGCCAGCAGTTTAGGTTCCAGGGGCGGGAACACCGGGGAGCTGTTTTTT.